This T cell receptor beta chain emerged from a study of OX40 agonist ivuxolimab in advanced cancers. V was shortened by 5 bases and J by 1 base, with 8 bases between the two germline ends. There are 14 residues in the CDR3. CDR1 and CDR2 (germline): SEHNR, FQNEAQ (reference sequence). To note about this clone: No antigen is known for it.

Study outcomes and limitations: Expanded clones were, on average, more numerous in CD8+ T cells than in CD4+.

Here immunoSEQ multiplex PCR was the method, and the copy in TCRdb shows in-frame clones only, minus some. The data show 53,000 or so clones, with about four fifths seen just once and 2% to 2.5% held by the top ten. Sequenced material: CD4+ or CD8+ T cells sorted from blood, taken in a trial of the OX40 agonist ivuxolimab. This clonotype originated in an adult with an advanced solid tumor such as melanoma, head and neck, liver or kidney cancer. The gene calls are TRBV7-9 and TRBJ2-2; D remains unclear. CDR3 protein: CASSRTVNTGELFF. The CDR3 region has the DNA TGTGCCAGCAGCCGGACCGTGAACACCGGGGAGCTGTTTTTT.